This T cell receptor (beta chain) was profiled in a study of blood T cell repertoires in COVID-19 (TCRdb year 2020). Concerning the study at large: Collaborator samples came from the United States, Italy and Spain and covered acute and convalescent phases of COVID-19. The repertoires were made available in a free public database intended to serve as a resource for research on the immune response to SARS-CoV-2. The prospective study material was composed of cDNA or gDNA derived from T cells, B-cell-depleted T cells, or PBMCs. The samples were drawn from two sources: the first 160 participants of the ongoing ImmuneRACE study, and over 1,000 subjects contributed by 6 global collaborators. Nearly every sample came with metadata listing a de-identified subject ID, COVID-19 status, age in years and sex. Deeply sampled blood TCRbeta repertoires from subjects exposed to, actively infected with, or recovered from COVID-19 were included in the dataset. Where available, HLA class I and class II types were taken from metadata supplied by the sample provider and were not determined by assay-based typing. The investigation overall reported the following: The quantity of clinical and demographic metadata differed by source and by participant and was supplied without curation.

One collaborating source in Seattle enrolled patients while the patients were actively infected and followed the patients over time throughout the course of disease. Collaborating institutions collected whole blood in K2EDTA tubes following their own protocols. For TCRbeta analysis, collaborators shipped samples in one of three forms: frozen whole blood, isolated PBMCs, or DNA extracted from either of those sample types. The immunoSEQ Assay, a bias-controlled multiplex PCR, was used to amplify TCRbeta CDR3 regions from genomic DNA. The authors processed their data as follows. Within the assay, amplification of reference gene primers was used to estimate how many nucleated cells each sample contained. To quantify the absolute abundance of each unique TCRbeta CDR3 rearrangement, sequence reads were collapsed and filtered. Productive Simpson clonality was computed per sample as the square root of Simpson's diversity index over productive rearrangements. Not all clones reach the TCRdb copy of this immuneACCESS table, which keeps in-frame sequences only. Checked studies attribute under half of the gap to unresolved V genes and leave the rest unexplained. The V and J calls and the clone size are those of that table, but D and trimming were determined from the DNA. Counted in this sample were around 80,000 clones; around 80% of them appeared once. Around 13% of the sample rests with the top ten.

This clone was recorded once. There is no known antigen for this receptor. Per-base quality was not reported, and no clone a single base away is much larger than it. Relative to germline, V is missing 0 bases and J is missing 3 bases, with 4 bases of the junction outside any gene match. CDR1 and CDR2 (SGHTA, FQGNSA) derive from the germline V gene. There are 15 amino acids in the CDR3, from cysteine to phenylalanine inclusive. Only CDR3 DNA remains: 45 bases, in frame from the first base. Material for sequencing was peripheral blood. This receptor was obtained from a man aged 50 to 60 with COVID-19, enrolled during active disease. The chain couples TRBV7-2 to TRBJ2-7; 8 central bases correspond to TRBD2. The nucleotide sequence is given as TGTGCCAGCAGCTTAGCAAGCGGGAGAATCTACGAGCAGTACTTC. Protein translation: CASSLASGRIYEQYF. Beyond the CDR3, the reference TRBV7-2 and TRBJ2-7 genes provide the residues; the full variable domain reads: GAGVSQSPSNKVTEKGKDVELRCDPISGHTALYWYRQSLGQGLEFLIYFQGNSAPDKSGLPSDRFSAERTGGSVSTLTIQRTQQEDSAVYLCASSLASGRIYEQYFGPGTRLTVT.